The subject of this entry is one TCR beta chain. This sample is drawn from a study of blood T cell repertoires in COVID-19. On the study more broadly: The study drew acute and convalescent COVID-19 samples from the United States, Italy and Spain. The cDNA or gDNA used as material had been derived from T cells, B-cell-depleted T cells, or PBMCs.

Seattle patients were enrolled during active infection and followed longitudinally. How the authors handled the data: Reference gene primers were amplified, and this amplification served to estimate nucleated cell counts. Here immunoSEQ multiplex PCR was the method, and the copy in TCRdb shows in-frame clones only, minus some. That table supplies the V and J calls and clone size; D and trimming were determined from the DNA. This sample has roughly 200,000 clones, with roughly 79% found just once. Trimming pared 8 bases from V and 1 base from J, leaving 10 bases between. CDR1 and CDR2 from the germline V gene are GTSNPN and SVGIG (reference sequence). This CDR3 is built from 12 residues.

Sequenced input: peripheral blood. The source is a woman aged 40 to 49 with COVID-19, enrolled during active disease. The chain combines TRBV30 with TRBJ2-3, with D possibly TRBD2 on 5 matching bases. This chain's CDR3 is CALDYGTDTQYF. Here the CDR3 DNA reads TGTGCCCTTGACTATGGCACAGATACGCAGTATTTT.